This T cell receptor (beta chain) was obtained from a study of cytomegalovirus exposure and HLA in healthy donors. About the research overall: Caucasian-associated ancestry cluster membership applied to about 83% of several hundred genotyped donors. General observations from the study: Most TCR sequences showed up rarely, but some public TCRs showed up in many donors. When analyzed later, the rates of TCR association showed variation by HLA locus, with DRB1 the most and HLA-C the fewest.

Germline-derived CDR1 and CDR2 are LNHNV and YYDKDF (reference sequence). Trimming pared 1 base from V and 4 bases from J, leaving 8 bases between. The CDR3 consists of 14 residues. A multiplex PCR was run with 60 Vbeta primers and 13 Jbeta primers. Original handling: Unique TCR beta chains totaled about 78 million in a later count, with around 12 million of them shared. Profiled with immunoSEQ multiplex PCR; TCRdb holds only in-frame clones, not every one. The V and J calls and the clone size are those of that table, but D and trimming were determined from the DNA. Among 90,000 to 130,000 clones, about 90% were seen once, and the ten largest hold about 1.8%. Worth noting for this clone: Its antigen is still unknown.

Sequencing used PBMCs. This receptor was taken from a man in his forties in good health and CMV-seronegative. The J gene is TRBJ1-5, the V gene TRBV15; the D is unclear. In DNA, the CDR3 is TGTGCCACCAGCAGAGTAACAGAAAATCAGCCCCAGCATTTT. This sequence encodes CATSRVTENQPQHF.